The subject of this entry is one T cell receptor (beta chain). Its antigen is not identified. The table came from immunoSEQ multiplex PCR; TCRdb's copy has only in-frame clones and leaves some out. Of more than 85,000 clones listed, approximately 84% were seen once; the top ten hold 15% to 20%. The entry originates in a study of T cell responses to AZD1222 COVID-19 vaccine. Regarding the study as a whole: At study baseline, merely roughly 6 AZD1222 recipients were seropositive. Spike-specific TCR repertoires showed rising breadth and depth after two AZD1222 doses. Mapped onto spike, vaccine-associated CD4 TCRs spanned it and were dominant at 160-218 and 743-854. Unmutated variant regions are reportedly targeted by nearly half of spike-specific TCRs.

The germline CDR1 and CDR2 sequences are LNHNV and YYDKDF (reference sequence). The ends were cut back, 0 bases at V and 2 bases at J, with 5 bases in the middle. The CDR3 is 14 residues long. The TCR originated in an adult in good health. This chain joins TRBV15 and TRBJ1-3; D unclear. The sequencing used peripheral blood, collected on day 0 of AZD1222 vaccination. CDR3 residues: CATSRETPGNTIYF. The CDR3 coding sequence is TGTGCCACCAGCAGAGAAACCCCTGGAAACACCATATATTTT.